The present TCR beta chain was sequenced within a study of blood T cell repertoires in COVID-19. Background on the study: T cells, B-cell-depleted T cells, or PBMCs supplied cDNA or gDNA.

This clone has only a few counts. Germline loops: CDR1 MNHEY, CDR2 SMNVEV (reference sequence). Between the trimmed V and J ends, which lost 0 bases and 5 bases, there was a span of 8 bases. This CDR3 is 15 amino acids long. Adults between roughly 18 and 95 years of age took part from about two dozen US areas. Data came from immunoSEQ multiplex PCR; TCRdb stores just in-frame clones and leaves some out. The data contain 250,000 to 300,000 clones, about 86% of them singletons. The chain employs TRBV27 and TRBJ1-6; D is undetermined. Source material: PBMCs or T cells enriched from blood (not recorded which). The TCR was taken from a man under 40 with acute COVID-19. CDR3 amino acids: CASSLSWADNSPLHF. CDR3 sequence (DNA): TGTGCCAGCAGTTTATCGTGGGCCGATAATTCACCCCTCCACTTT.